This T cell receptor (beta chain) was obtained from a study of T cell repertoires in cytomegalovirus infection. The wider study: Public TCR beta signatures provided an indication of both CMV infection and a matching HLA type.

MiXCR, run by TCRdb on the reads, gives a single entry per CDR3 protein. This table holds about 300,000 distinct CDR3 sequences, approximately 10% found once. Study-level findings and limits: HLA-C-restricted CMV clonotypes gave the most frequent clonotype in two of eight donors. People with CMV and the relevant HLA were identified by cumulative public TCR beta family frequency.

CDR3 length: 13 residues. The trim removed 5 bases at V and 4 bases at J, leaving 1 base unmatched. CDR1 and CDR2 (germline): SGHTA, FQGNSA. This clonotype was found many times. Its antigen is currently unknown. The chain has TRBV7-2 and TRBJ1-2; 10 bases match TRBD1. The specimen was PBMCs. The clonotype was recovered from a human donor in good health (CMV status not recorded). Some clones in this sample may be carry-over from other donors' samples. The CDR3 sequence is CASSGQGVYGYTF. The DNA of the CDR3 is TGTGCCAGCAGCGGACAGGGGGTCTATGGCTACACCTTC.